The 16 T cell receptor beta chains in this list originate from one sample, sequenced in a study of blood T cell repertoires in COVID-19. Method: immunoSEQ multiplex PCR; TCRdb's copy keeps in-frame clones and lacks some. The sample lists fewer than 700,000 clones, approximately 88% occurring once. Specimen: peripheral blood. Receptors were obtained from a woman between 50 and 59 years old with COVID-19, enrolled during active disease.

This clone was counted a single time. The chain joins TRBV3-1 (or the pseudogene TRBV3-2) to TRBJ1-1, with 7 nucleotides matching TRBD1. V shed 4 bases, J shed 1 base, and the junction held 3 bases outside the gene matches. Germline CDR1 and CDR2: LGHDT and YNNKEL (reference sequence). The CDR3 is 14 residues long. The CDR3 bases are TGTGCCAGCAGCCCCCAGGGGGAGAACACTGAAGCTTTCTTT. This gives the protein CASSPQGENTEAFF.

This chain joins TRBV3-1 (or the pseudogene TRBV3-2) and TRBJ2-2; 10 bases align to TRBD1. V lost 2 bases, J lost 7 bases, and 1 base stayed unmatched. The CDR3 sequence is 14 residues long. CDR1 is LGHDT and CDR2 is YNNKEL in the germline V gene (reference sequence). The CDR3 DNA sequence: TGTGCCAGCAGCCAAAGGGACAGGGGCGGGGAGCTGTTTTTT. It translates to CASSQRDRGGELFF.

V usage is TRBV6-1 and J usage is TRBJ2-5; D is unresolved. The V gene lost 1 base and the J gene lost 5 bases, with 5 bases spanning the gap. CDR1 MNHNS and CDR2 SASEGT come from the germline V gene. The CDR3 consists of 12 residues. Here the CDR3 reads CASSEVSETQYF. The DNA for the CDR3 is TGTGCCAGCAGTGAAGTATCGGAGACCCAGTACTTC.

The V and J genes are TRBV27 and TRBJ1-4, with TRBD1 identical over 7 bases. Per the germline V gene, CDR1 is MNHEY and CDR2 is SMNVEV (reference sequence). Germline trimming cut 3 bases from V and 4 bases from J; bases unmatched to any gene: 2. The CDR3 has 14 amino acids. The CDR3 sequence: CASSLDRFNEKLFF. CDR3 in DNA: TGTGCCAGCAGTTTGGACAGGTTTAATGAAAAACTGTTTTTT.

About this clone: The same CDR3 can be traced to other DNA sequences in this sample. DNA for the CDR3: TGTGCCAGCAGCCAAGATCGGGGATCACCCCTCCACTTT. Its protein product is CASSQDRGSPLHF. The chain uses TRBV4-2 and TRBJ1-6; D gene unclear. Deletions cut 0 bases from V and 10 bases from J, with 7 bases between. Germline V gene sequence: CDR1 LGHNA, CDR2 YNFKEQ. The CDR3 runs to 13 residues.

The chain employs TRBV9 and TRBJ2-7; 8 positions match TRBD1. With 4 bases clipped from V and 6 bases from J, the junction kept 9 bases outside the gene matches. Germline CDR1 and CDR2: SGDLS and YYNGEE. CDR3 length: 14 amino acids. This CDR3 reads CASSLRQGNTEQYF. CDR3 DNA sequence: TGTGCCAGCAGCCTAAGACAGGGGAACACCGAGCAGTACTTC.

V usage is TRBV10-1 and J usage is TRBJ1-1, with D hard to call. This CDR3 contains 13 residues. Trimming cost V 0 bases and J 9 bases, with 11 bases left between them. In germline, CDR1 is WNHNN, CDR2 SYGVQD (reference sequence). CDR3 protein: CASSESVGLKAFF. DNA for the CDR3: TGCGCCAGCAGTGAGTCGGTCGGTTTGAAAGCTTTCTTT.

J is TRBJ1-5 and V is TRBV6-6, with D perhaps matching TRBD1 (6 bases). V shed 4 bases and J shed 0 bases, with 13 bases lying between them. Looked up from germline, CDR1 is MNHNY and CDR2 is SVGAGI (reference sequence). The CDR3 runs to 16 residues. In DNA, the CDR3 is TGTGCCAGCAGTTCCGGACAGACTTATAGCAATCAGCCCCAGCATTTT. Its translation: CASSSGQTYSNQPQHF.

This chain links TRBV6-5 with TRBJ2-7; 8 nucleotides agree with TRBD1. The CDR3 runs to 14 residues. Germline trimming cut 5 bases from V and 4 bases from J; bases unmatched to any gene: 7. The germline CDR1 and CDR2 sequences are MNHEY and SVGAGI. CDR3 sequence reads: CASSTSGTGYEQYF. As DNA, the CDR3 is TGTGCCAGCAGTACCTCCGGGACAGGATACGAGCAGTACTTC.

Only one count was recorded for this clone. This chain uses TRBV15 with TRBJ2-7, with 10 bases identical to TRBD1. The CDR3 consists of 14 residues. V gave up 7 bases and J gave up 4 bases; unmatched junction bases: 7. CDR1 is LNHNV and CDR2 is YYDKDF in the germline V gene (reference sequence). CDR3 sequence (DNA): TGTGCCACCATGTGGGACAGGGGATCGTACGAGCAGTACTTC. As protein: CATMWDRGSYEQYF.

The chain recombines TRBV2 with TRBJ1-1; D is unresolved. Germline V gene lookup returns CDR1 SNHLY and CDR2 FYNNEI. Trimming pared 7 bases from V and 0 bases from J, leaving 6 bases between. CDR3 size: 12 residues. The CDR3 loop reads CASKQVNTEAFF. CDR3 coding DNA: TGTGCCAGCAAGCAGGTGAACACTGAAGCTTTCTTT.

This clone was detected only a few times. The V and J genes are TRBV3-1 (or the pseudogene TRBV3-2) and TRBJ2-7; 9 nucleotides match TRBD1. This CDR3 is 12 amino acids long. The J segment lost 11 bases and the V segment lost 1 base, leaving 3 bases of the junction unmatched. The germline gives CDR1 LGHDT, CDR2 YNNKEL (reference sequence). This CDR3 is CASSQGDREEYF. The CDR3 bases are TGTGCCAGCAGCCAAGGGGACAGGGAGGAGTACTTC.

J is TRBJ1-1 and V is TRBV2; 9 nucleotides align to TRBD1. The CDR3 is made up of 14 amino acids. The V and J ends lost 6 bases and 7 bases, in that order; junction bases with no gene match: 9. Germline V lookup: CDR1 SNHLY, CDR2 FYNNEI. The CDR3 nucleotides are TGTGCCAGCAGGGACAGGGGAAGGAGCGGTGAAGCTTTCTTT. Protein sequence: CASRDRGRSGEAFF.

This clone was seen just once. The gene calls are TRBV12-3 or TRBV12-4 and TRBJ2-3; the D gene is possibly TRBD1 (5 bases). Deletions cut 7 bases from V and 1 base from J, with 6 bases between. CDR3 size: 12 residues. In DNA, the CDR3 is TGTGCCAGCAAGGGGCGCACAGATACGCAGTATTTT. Translating gives CASKGRTDTQYF.

The chain joins TRBV7-9 to TRBJ2-2; 14 nucleotides line up with TRBD2. The CDR3 contains 17 residues. V lost 3 bases and J lost 6; bases outside the gene matches: 6. Germline CDR1 reads SEHNR; CDR2 reads FQNEAQ (reference sequence). In DNA, the CDR3 is TGTGCCAGCAGCTTCGCCCTGACTAGCGGGGGGGCCGGGGAGCTGTTTTTT. It yields the protein CASSFALTSGGAGELFF.

Turning to this clone: Other DNA sequences in the same sample also yield this CDR3. The V gene is TRBV19, the J gene TRBJ2-7; tentatively, D is TRBD1 (6 bases). The CDR3 contains 14 residues. Trimming took off 1 base at V and 4 bases at J, with 11 bases between the two ends. From germline, CDR1 is LNHDA and CDR2 SQIVND (reference sequence). Here the CDR3 DNA reads TGTGCCAGTAGTATAGTGGCAGGGGAGTACGAGCAGTACTTC. Protein product: CASSIVAGEYEQYF.